This is a list of T cell receptor beta chains from one sample in a study of beta chain features in type 1 diabetes. Assay: immunoSEQ multiplex PCR; the TCRdb copy retains only in-frame clones and omits some. This table holds approximately 130,000 clones, about 18% found once. Source material: central memory CD4+ T cells from blood. These receptors were obtained from a man between 18 and 35 years old with type 1 diabetes. CDR3s include the opening cysteine and the closing phenylalanine or tryptophan.

>TRBV27
CASSLRFTSGGPLYEQYF
>TRBV2
CASSRYGDNEQFF
>TRBV14
CASSQMGAQEKLFF
>TRBV5-4
CASSPGQQETQYF
>TRBV7-2
CASSSQGYEQYF
>TRBV28
CASSSPGGPPTDTQYF
>TRBV5-6
CASSSDGGYESQQYF
>TRBV7-9
CASSLKGVGDGYTF
>TRBV2
CASRDLAFGVAGSDTQYF
>TRBV15
CATSRDEDSEQFF
>TRBV6-6
CASSYETGEEDEAFF
>TRBV30
CAWSLVSGNTIYF
>TRBV6-4
CASSLVGLAGGTNTGELFF
>TRBV5-1
CASSLGTDYGYTF
>TRBV2
CASSEAGTRYTF
>TRBV15
CATSTGTGLSRELFF
>TRBV2
CASSQGTGISQAYGYTF
>TRBV18
CASSSAAGGAETQYF
>TRBV29-1
CSVTGSAYNEQFF
>TRBV7-3
CASSQGDEQFF
>TRBV18
CASSQAGGSSEQYF
>TRBV7-8
CASSSYAGTGELFF
>TRBV28
CASSLPFRTGELFF
>TRBV4-1
CASSQGLAGPRSHEQYF
>TRBV6-4
CASRDRVGEAFF
>TRBV7-2
CASRIRAYGYTF
>TRBV7-9
CASSYTGDEQYF
>TRBV5-6
CASSGLVTQYF
>TRBV28
CASSLLNLRQGASETQYF
>TRBV30
CAWNQGMNTEAFF
>TRBV6-6
CASSSRTASQETQYF
>TRBV4-1
CASSQEAFASARFSEQFF